These T cell receptor beta chains were read from a single sample in a study of blood T cell repertoires in COVID-19. Method: immunoSEQ multiplex PCR; TCRdb's copy keeps in-frame clones and lacks some. The data contain around 160,000 clones, approximately 91% of them seen just once; the ten biggest clones take up about 2.1%. The material sequenced was peripheral blood. These receptors all come from a human donor in a cohort sampled during active COVID-19. The CDR3 runs from the conserved cysteine through the conserved F or W. The D gene is left open where the match is weak.

j_call,d_call,v_call,cdr3_aa
TRBJ2-3,TRBD2,TRBV5-1,CASKTGLARTDTQYF
TRBJ1-2,-,TRBV5-1,CASSLAGVVDGYTF
TRBJ2-1,TRBD1,TRBV25-1,CASSEIIGTGKFF
TRBJ2-3,-,TRBV7-3,CASSLMDSRTDTQYF
TRBJ2-2,-,TRBV12-5,CASARTGELFF
TRBJ2-7,TRBD2,TRBV19,CASSISGGLHEQYF
TRBJ1-3,-,TRBV30,CAWRRGSGGNTIYF
TRBJ2-7,TRBD2,TRBV6-4,CASSSGTSGPYEQYF
TRBJ2-5,TRBD1,TRBV5-1,CASTTPGGPTTQYF
TRBJ1-5,TRBD1,TRBV2,CASSDRGLSNQPQHF
TRBJ2-7,-,TRBV6-5,CASSYRQATDKQYF
TRBJ1-2,TRBD1,TRBV5-4,CASSLGTGDGYTF
TRBJ2-7,TRBD2,TRBV11-2,CASSHIAGESTYEQYF
TRBJ2-1,TRBD1,TRBV5-4,CASTAPGTGVYNEQFF
TRBJ2-2,TRBD1,TRBV5-1,CATRTGSTGELFF
TRBJ2-1,TRBD1,TRBV5-1,CASSLGTGSYNEQFF
TRBJ2-1,-,TRBV21-1,CASSKGVSEGSPAGADNEQFF
TRBJ1-5,-,TRBV7-9,CASSSAGYNQPQHF
TRBJ2-1,-,TRBV19,CASSRGYNEQFF
TRBJ1-2,TRBD1,TRBV7-2,CASSSTGGYGYTF
TRBJ2-7,TRBD2,TRBV7-8,CASSFRGGAVYEQYF
TRBJ2-2,TRBD1,TRBV7-2,CASSLRDRGNGELFF
TRBJ1-1,-,TRBV7-8,CASSLVGEDTEAFF
TRBJ1-2,-,TRBV7-8,CASSLDREYGYTF
TRBJ1-5,-,TRBV6-6,CASNIRDISNQPQHF
TRBJ2-1,TRBD2,TRBV11-2,CASSFPLAGGPSEQFF
TRBJ2-2,-,TRBV11-3,CASSREQDTGELFF
TRBJ1-4,-,TRBV28,CASSLYTGLLFF
TRBJ2-1,-,TRBV7-2,CASSLSDSRGEQFF
TRBJ2-6,TRBD1,TRBV4-1,CASSQGRQGTSSGANVLTF
TRBJ1-6,TRBD1,TRBV5-4,CASSLGTGRNSPLHF
TRBJ2-1,TRBD2,TRBV7-2,CASSLSTSGGAFEQFF
TRBJ2-7,TRBD1,TRBV30,CAWRPGQVYEQYF
TRBJ1-1,TRBD1,TRBV4-2,CASSQDPSRTGKMNTEAFF